These T cell receptor beta chains were read from a single sample in a study of blood T cell repertoires in COVID-19. Using immunoSEQ multiplex PCR, the repertoire was profiled, and TCRdb retains in-frame clones only, with some absent. The table has 200,000 to 250,000 clones, 82% seen once; the top ten hold 4.7%. Sequencing used peripheral blood. The source is a woman in her seventies with acute or convalescent COVID-19. The CDR3 runs from the conserved cysteine through the conserved F or W. The D gene is left open where the match is weak. Some rows mark clone size as missing; the rest say once, few, many or name a class of expanded clone.

clone_size d_call j_call v_call cdr3_aa cdr3_nt
NA TRBD1 TRBJ1-5 TRBV27 CASSLRAPSQGAYSNQPQHF TGTGCCAGCAGTTTAAGAGCCCCTTCCCAGGGGGCTTATAGCAATCAGCCCCAGCATTTT
few NA TRBJ1-2 TRBV5-1 CASSDGNIRNYGYTF TGCGCCAGCAGCGACGGGAATATCCGGAACTATGGCTACACCTTC
once NA TRBJ2-2 TRBV12-3/TRBV12-4 CASSETRRGELFF TGTGCCAGCAGCGAGACTAGACGGGGGGAGCTGTTTTTT
NA NA TRBJ1-3 TRBV6-5 CASSYDLSSGGTIYF TGTGCCAGCAGTTACGACCTTTCTTCGGGGGGCACCATATATTTT
NA NA TRBJ2-1 TRBV20-1 CSARREKQFF TGCAGTGCTAGGAGGGAAAAGCAGTTCTTC
NA TRBD1 TRBJ1-1 TRBV4-1 CASSQDTAGGTEAFF TGCGCCAGCAGCCAAGATACTGCAGGGGGCACTGAAGCTTTCTTT
NA TRBD2 TRBJ2-3 TRBV7-2 CASSLAQMRGGDTQYF TGTGCCAGCAGCTTAGCTCAAATGCGGGGGGGAGATACGCAGTATTTT
NA TRBD1 TRBJ2-7 TRBV19 CASSIRDSSTYEQYF TGTGCCAGTAGTATCCGGGACAGCTCGACCTACGAGCAGTACTTC
NA TRBD1 TRBJ1-1 TRBV7-9 CASSKQGYNTEAFF TGTGCCAGCAGCAAACAGGGGTATAACACTGAAGCTTTCTTT
NA NA TRBJ1-5 TRBV6-1 CASSEAPGGNQPQHF TGTGCCAGCAGTGAAGCGCCCGGGGGGAATCAGCCCCAGCATTTT
once NA TRBJ2-1 TRBV29-1 CSSDPYGGNEQFF TGCAGCTCGGACCCTTACGGGGGTAATGAGCAGTTCTTC
few NA TRBJ1-2 TRBV7-2 CASSVDSTRNYGYTF TGTGCCAGCAGCGTCGACAGTACACGTAACTATGGCTACACCTTC
NA TRBD2 TRBJ2-5 TRBV7-6 CASSPRLAGGQETQYF TGTGCCAGCAGCCCCCGACTAGCGGGGGGACAAGAGACCCAGTACTTC
NA NA TRBJ2-3 TRBV5-5 CASSLRSQGNTQYF TGTGCCAGCAGCTTGAGGTCACAGGGAAATACGCAGTATTTT
few TRBD1 TRBJ1-2 TRBV19 CASSSPGTGNNGYTF TGTGCCAGTAGTTCCCCCGGGACAGGGAACAATGGCTACACCTTC
NA TRBD2 TRBJ2-5 TRBV2 CASRGGAGKTQYF TGTGCCAGCAGGGGAGGGGCAGGAAAGACCCAGTACTTC
NA TRBD2 TRBJ2-5 TRBV6-2/TRBV6-3 CASSYPSGGVEETQYF TGTGCCAGCAGTTACCCTAGCGGGGGGGTAGAAGAGACCCAGTACTTC
NA TRBD2 TRBJ2-2 TRBV15 CATSRGLAGGPTGELFF TGTGCCACCAGCAGAGGACTAGCGGGGGGGCCCACCGGGGAGCTGTTTTTT
NA TRBD1 TRBJ1-1 TRBV9 CASSPGTGRNTEAFF TGTGCCAGCAGCCCCGGGACAGGGCGGAACACTGAAGCTTTCTTT
once NA TRBJ1-2 TRBV19 CASSINGVTTSGYTF TGTGCCAGTAGTATAAACGGGGTAACCACGAGTGGCTACACCTTC
NA NA TRBJ1-1 TRBV10-3 CAISDPRGGSKVNTEAFF TGTGCCATCAGTGACCCTCGAGGGGGTTCGAAGGTGAACACTGAAGCTTTCTTT
NA TRBD2 TRBJ2-1 TRBV20-1 CSASPAGRMNEQFF TGCAGTGCTAGTCCAGCGGGGAGGATGAATGAGCAGTTCTTC
NA TRBD1 TRBJ1-5 TRBV19 CASSSGQGGVQPQHF TGTGCCAGTAGTTCGGGACAGGGGGGAGTTCAGCCCCAGCATTTT
NA NA TRBJ1-3 TRBV19 CASSPNPGGGNTIYF TGTGCCAGTAGTCCAAACCCCGGAGGAGGAAACACCATATATTTT
NA NA TRBJ2-7 TRBV19 CASRDTGYEQYF TGTGCCAGCCGGGACACCGGCTACGAGCAGTACTTC
NA TRBD1 TRBJ2-7 TRBV29-1 CSVEASGTGGYEQYF TGCAGCGTTGAGGCCTCCGGGACAGGGGGCTACGAGCAGTACTTC
NA NA TRBJ1-1 TRBV9 CASSVLGHQNTEAFF TGTGCCAGCAGCGTACTAGGACACCAGAACACTGAAGCTTTCTTT
NA TRBD1 TRBJ2-2 TRBV10-1 CASSEPGQGNTGELFF TGCGCCAGCAGTGAGCCGGGACAGGGGAACACCGGGGAGCTGTTTTTT
few NA TRBJ2-3 TRBV5-1 CASSLEAGTDTQYF TGCGCCAGCAGCTTGGAGGCGGGGACAGATACGCAGTATTTT
NA NA TRBJ1-5 TRBV6-4 CASPQGSRQPQHF TGTGCCAGCCCCCAGGGGAGTCGTCAGCCCCAGCATTTT
NA NA TRBJ1-3 TRBV6-5 CASKQSSGNTIYF TGTGCCTCAAAACAGAGCTCTGGAAACACCATATATTTT
NA NA TRBJ2-3 TRBV6-5 CASSILGGATDTQYF TGTGCCAGCAGTATACTTGGGGGGGCCACAGATACGCAGTATTTT
NA NA TRBJ2-5 TRBV5-1 CASTPRGAGQETQYF TGCGCCAGCACCCCCCGGGGAGCGGGCCAAGAGACCCAGTACTTC
few TRBD1 TRBJ1-4 TRBV10-2 CASSGQGQGGTNEKLFF TGCGCCAGCAGTGGCCAGGGACAGGGGGGGACTAATGAAAAACTGTTTTTT
NA NA TRBJ1-4 TRBV6-5 CASLVGPRGKLFF TGTGCCAGTCTGGTCGGACCTCGGGGAAAACTGTTTTTT
few NA TRBJ1-3 TRBV7-2 CASSSPGGGNTIYF TGTGCCAGCAGCTCCCCGGGGGGAGGAAACACCATATATTTT
NA TRBD1 TRBJ1-2 TRBV5-1 CASSAGTGVYGYTF TGCGCCAGCAGCGCCGGGACAGGGGTCTATGGCTACACCTTC
once TRBD1 TRBJ1-2 TRBV5-4 CASSYRGHDYGYTF TGTGCCAGCAGCTACAGGGGGCATGACTATGGCTACACCTTC
NA NA TRBJ1-1 TRBV4-1 CASSQVGNRYTEAFF TGCGCCAGCAGCCAAGTCGGGAATCGGTACACTGAAGCTTTCTTT
NA TRBD1 TRBJ1-4 TRBV7-2 CASSFQANRGNEKLFF TGTGCCAGCAGCTTTCAAGCCAACAGGGGTAATGAAAAACTGTTTTTT
NA TRBD2 TRBJ2-7 TRBV2 CASSDLARGVSYEQYF TGTGCCAGCAGTGACCTGGCACGGGGGGTCTCCTACGAGCAGTACTTC
NA NA TRBJ2-7 TRBV11-2 CASSLDQGRWGEQYF TGTGCCAGCAGCTTAGATCAAGGGAGGTGGGGCGAGCAGTACTTC